The clone carrying this T cell receptor beta chain was observed once. These data are taken from a study of blood T cell repertoires in COVID-19. Looking at the study overall: The analysed material was cDNA or gDNA that came from T cells, B-cell-depleted T cells, or PBMCs.

V shed 3 bases and J 4 bases; nucleotides not matched to a gene: 1. The CDR3 is 13 amino acids. Germline-derived CDR1 and CDR2 are SGHDT and YYEEEE. In the original analysis: Reference gene primer amplification yielded estimated nucleated cell counts. Data came from immunoSEQ multiplex PCR; TCRdb stores just in-frame clones and leaves some out. Clone size and the V and J calls come from that table; the DNA yielded D and trimming. The repertoire includes about 180,000 clones, roughly 81% of them detected once, and 10% to 15% sits in the top ten. Patients of the Seattle cohort, enrolled during active infection, were followed longitudinally.

Sequencing was performed on peripheral blood. This chain links TRBV5-6 with TRBJ1-1, with TRBD1 matching over 9 bases. This TCR was recovered from a woman aged 80 or over with COVID-19, enrolled during active disease. The CDR3 nucleotides read TGTGCCAGCAGCTGGGACAGGGCCACTGAAGCTTTCTTT. Protein product: CASSWDRATEAFF.